This T cell receptor beta chain is from a study of T-cell memory formation after mild COVID-19. Broader study findings: Cross-reactive memory apparently joined, as some responding clones appeared in pre-infection memory.

MiXCR, applied by TCRdb to the 5' RACE reads, yields one record per CDR3 protein. The repertoire has hundreds of thousands of distinct CDR3 sequences, around 21% of them found once; the top ten carry around 13%. Between the trimmed V and J ends, which lost 3 bases and 8 bases, there was a span of 28 bases. This CDR3 contains 18 residues. This clonotype was seen more than once but under ten times. Antigen specificity is unknown. The specimen was PBMCs or a T cell subset sorted from them (not recorded which). This receptor was obtained from an adult woman who had mild COVID-19 (a few samples of this study predate the infection). Cell type and time point are not known. The J gene is TRBJ1-2, the V gene TRBV12-3 or TRBV12-4; D is unclear. The DNA for the CDR3 is TGTGCCAGCAGTTTTACCCTACCAAGCTCGACAAGTAGTATGGGCTACACCTTC. This sequence encodes CASSFTLPSSTSSMGYTF.